The sequence of this T cell receptor (beta chain) was determined in a study of spatial heterogeneity in lung cancer. The sample's time point: sample taken at primary tumor resection. Without sorting, whole RNA was sequenced from tumor, nontumor lung or frozen PBMC. TCRdb recomputed calls from the 5' RACE reads with MiXCR, one row per CDR3 protein. The sample has over 4,000 distinct CDR3 sequences; less than 30% are singletons. As regards this clonotype: This beta chain lies outside the target of a library built for alpha chains; its clone size means little.

CDR1 MDHEN and CDR2 SYDVKM come from the germline V gene. Trimming shortened V by 6 bases and J by 10 bases, and 19 bases separated the two germline ends. This CDR3 spans 14 amino acids. The material sequenced was PBMCs, taken at surgery. This rearrangement joins TRBV28 to TRBJ2-4; a weak D match, TRBD1 (5 bases). This clonotype was sampled from a female donor with early-stage non-small cell lung cancer. The CDR3 here is CASRSTRQPLIQYF. DNA of the CDR3: TGTGCCAGCAGATCTACCCGACAGCCCCTTATTCAGTACTTC. The full variable domain, with the rest looked up from reference TRBV28 and TRBJ2-4, is DVKVTQSSRYLVKRTGEKVFLECVQDMDHENMFWYRQDPGLGLRLIYFSYDVKMKEKGDIPEGYSVSREKKERFSLILESASTNQTSMYLCASRSTRQPLIQYFGAGTRLSVL.